This TCR beta chain originates from a study of cytomegalovirus exposure and HLA in healthy donors. Using immunoSEQ multiplex PCR, the repertoire was profiled, and TCRdb retains in-frame clones only, with some absent. The sample gives roughly 50,000 clones, under 95% of which show up once; 1.1% is in the top ten. The CDR3 length is 15 residues. V lost 0 bases, J lost 7 bases, and 4 bases stayed unmatched. CDR1 is SNHLY, CDR2 FYNNEI, per germline. This sequence originates from a man aged 18 to 30 in good health and CMV-seronegative. The V and J genes are TRBV2 and TRBJ2-7; 12 bases agree with TRBD2. The sequencing sample was made of PBMCs. The DNA for the CDR3 is TGTGCCAGCAGTGAAGCGACTAGCGGGAGTCCTGAGCAGTACTTC. Amino acids: CASSEATSGSPEQYF. The whole variable domain, remainder taken from reference TRBV2 and TRBJ2-7, is EPEVTQTPSHQVTQMGQEVILRCVPISNHLYFYWYRQILGQKVEFLVSFYNNEISEKSEIFDDQFSVERPDGSNFTLKIRSTKLEDSAMYFCASSEATSGSPEQYFGPGTRLTVT.